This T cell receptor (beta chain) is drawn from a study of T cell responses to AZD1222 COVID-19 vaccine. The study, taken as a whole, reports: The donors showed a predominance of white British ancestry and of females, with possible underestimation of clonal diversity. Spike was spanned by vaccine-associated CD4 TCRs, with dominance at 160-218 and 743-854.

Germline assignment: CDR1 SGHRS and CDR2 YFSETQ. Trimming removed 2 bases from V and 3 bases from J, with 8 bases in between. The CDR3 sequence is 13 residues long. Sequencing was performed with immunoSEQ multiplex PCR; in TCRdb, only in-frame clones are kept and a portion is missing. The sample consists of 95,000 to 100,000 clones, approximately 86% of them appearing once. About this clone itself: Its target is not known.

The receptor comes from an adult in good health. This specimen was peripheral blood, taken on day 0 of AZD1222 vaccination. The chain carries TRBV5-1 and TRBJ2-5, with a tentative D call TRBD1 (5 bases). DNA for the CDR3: TGCGCCAGCAGCTTCTCACAGGAAGAGACCCAGTACTTC. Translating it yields CASSFSQEETQYF.